One and the same sample provided the 30 T cell receptor beta chains below, sequenced in a study of T-cell reconstitution after alpha-beta-depleted transplantation in children. Preparation of the TCRbeta library used unique molecular identifiers. Each CDR3 protein gets one entry after TCRdb re-called the PCR reads with MiXCR. The sample holds 230,000 or so distinct CDR3 sequences, 9.7% seen once. The starting material was PBMCs from the stem cell graft donor, obtained from the stem cell graft. The receptors come from a human donor who donated a stem cell graft to a child with SCID.

This clonotype was found a few times. This chain joins TRBV12-3 or TRBV12-4 and TRBJ2-7, with a possible D match to TRBD1 (5 bases). V was shortened by 7 bases and J by 0 bases, with 13 bases between the two germline ends. The CDR3 loop spans 14 amino acids. The CDR3 region has the DNA TGTGCCAGCACCCAAGGACATTCCTCCTACGAGCAGTACTTC. It codes for CASTQGHSSYEQYF.

J is TRBJ1-3 and V is TRBV6-2 or TRBV6-3; TRBD1 is a possible D gene (6 bases). The germline V gene encodes CDR1 MNHEY and CDR2 SVGEGT. The germline V and J ends were trimmed by 0 bases and 2 bases, with 26 bases remaining between them. This CDR3 is 21 amino acids long. The CDR3 is CASSYSGRGVGDADTGNTIYF. The DNA for the CDR3 is TGTGCCAGCAGTTACTCTGGGAGGGGGGTAGGGGATGCCGATACTGGAAACACCATATATTTT.

This clonotype came up a few times. The chain carries TRBV27 and TRBJ2-7, with D tentatively TRBD2 (6 bases). V shed 5 bases and J shed 0 bases, with 14 bases lying between them. CDR1 and CDR2 from the germline V gene are MNHEY and SMNVEV (reference sequence). CDR3 length: 15 residues. The CDR3, as DNA: TGTGCCAGCAGTCCCACTAGCCCATACTCCTACGAGCAGTACTTC. It specifies CASSPTSPYSYEQYF.

This chain connects TRBV30 to TRBJ2-3, with TRBD1 matching over 11 bases. The CDR3 runs to 13 residues. CDR1 is GTSNPN and CDR2 is SVGIG in the germline V gene (reference sequence). The V and J ends lost 5 bases and 7 bases, in that order; junction bases with no gene match: 5. CDR3 bases: TGTGCCTGGGGCGGACAGGGGGCGAATACGCAGTATTTT. Translating it yields CAWGGQGANTQYF.

Many counts were recorded for this clonotype. V is TRBV5-1 and J is TRBJ2-5; 13 bases align to TRBD2. The CDR3 is made up of 15 amino acids. The germline V gene has CDR1 SGHRS and CDR2 YFSETQ. With V trimmed by 3 bases and J by 2 bases, 1 base remained unmatched. The CDR3 sequence: CASSWGLAGQETQYF. DNA for the CDR3: TGCGCCAGCAGCTGGGGACTAGCGGGGCAAGAGACCCAGTACTTC.

This clonotype was counted at least ten times. The V gene is TRBV2, the J gene TRBJ1-2, with a possible D match to TRBD1 (5 bases). The V end lost 4 bases, the J end lost 3 bases, and 9 bases lay between the germline ends. Per germline, CDR1 SNHLY and CDR2 FYNNEI. This CDR3 region has 13 residues. The CDR3 DNA follows: TGTGCCAGCAGTGCTGGGGGAGACTATGGCTACACCTTC. This encodes CASSAGGDYGYTF.

This clonotype has only a few counts. This chain uses TRBV10-1 with TRBJ1-2; D ambiguous. V lost 5 bases and J lost 8, with 15 bases in between. Germline CDR1 reads WNHNN; CDR2 reads SYGVQD (reference sequence). This CDR3 has 13 residues. The CDR3 DNA is TGCGCCAGCAGTAATTCCGCGGGCGGCGGCTACACCTTC. This translates into CASSNSAGGGYTF.

The gene calls are TRBV24-1 and TRBJ2-1; a weak D match, TRBD1 (6 bases). There are 15 residues in the CDR3. The V gene's germline CDR1 is KGHDR and CDR2 SFDVKD. Trimming pared 5 bases from V and 6 bases from J, leaving 16 bases between. The CDR3 loop is CATSAQTGTPNEQFF. CDR3 nucleotides: TGTGCCACCAGTGCCCAAACAGGGACCCCCAATGAGCAGTTCTTC.

This clonotype was detected many times. V usage is TRBV12-3 or TRBV12-4 and J usage is TRBJ2-6; tentatively, D is TRBD2 (6 bases). Trimming took off 3 bases at V and 2 bases at J, with 8 bases between the two ends. CDR3 size: 15 residues. This CDR3 reads CASSFGGAGANVLTF. In DNA, the CDR3 is TGTGCCAGCAGTTTCGGGGGAGCTGGGGCCAACGTCCTGACTTTC.

This sequence joins TRBV11-2 and TRBJ1-1; no firm D call. V lost 0 bases and J 6 bases, leaving 5 bases between the germline ends. Germline-derived CDR1 and CDR2 are SGHAT and FQNNGV. This CDR3 is 12 amino acids long. CDR3 region: CASSLETAEAFF. The CDR3 coding sequence is TGTGCCAGCAGCTTAGAAACCGCTGAAGCTTTCTTT.

This clonotype came up many times. The chain employs TRBV7-2 and TRBJ1-5; D is uncertain. With 5 bases removed from V and 4 bases from J, the gap between germline ends came to 18 bases. Germline-derived CDR1 and CDR2 are SGHTA and FQGNSA. There are 16 residues in the CDR3. In DNA, the CDR3 is TGTGCCAGCAGCCGTATGGGTGCCCCAGAAAATCAGCCCCAGCATTTT. This translates into CASSRMGAPENQPQHF.

This clonotype has at least ten counts. V is TRBV20-1 and J is TRBJ2-7; D might be TRBD2 (5 bases). The germline V gene encodes CDR1 DFQATT and CDR2 SNEGSKA (reference sequence). V lost 7 bases and J 0 bases, leaving 10 bases between the germline ends. CDR3 size: 12 residues. CDR3 region: CSVRRSSYEQYF. In nucleotides, the CDR3 is TGCAGTGTACGGAGGAGCTCCTACGAGCAGTACTTC.

The V gene is TRBV6-2 or TRBV6-3, the J gene TRBJ1-6, with D perhaps TRBD1 (6 bases). Trimming pared 6 bases from V and 7 bases from J, leaving 16 bases between. The germline V gene encodes CDR1 MNHEY and CDR2 SVGEGT. This CDR3 spans 15 amino acids. For the CDR3, the DNA is TGTGCCAGCAGATCCCGGGGAAGGGGGAATTCACCCCTCCACTTT. Its translation: CASRSRGRGNSPLHF.

This clonotype was counted at least ten times. The chain uses TRBV12-3 or TRBV12-4 and TRBJ1-2; D remains unclear. This CDR3 is 12 amino acids long. Trimming took 3 bases from V and 8 from J, leaving 10 bases between them. The CDR3 bases are TGTGCCAGCAGTTTGGGTCTGAGGGGCTACACCTTC. The encoded protein is CASSLGLRGYTF.

This clonotype has at least ten counts. This chain uses TRBV21-1 with TRBJ2-5; TRBD1, as called in the table, went unchecked against the DNA. TRBV21-1 is marked as a pseudogene. This CDR3 has 17 residues. Here the CDR3 reads CASSTAGQGAQKETQYF. The CDR3, as DNA: TGTGCCAGCAGCACCGCCGGACAGGGGGCTCAGAAAGAGACCCAGTACTTC.

This chain connects TRBV7-2 to TRBJ2-3, with 9 bases lining up with TRBD2. Germline trimming cut 5 bases from V and 6 bases from J; bases unmatched to any gene: 9. The germline V gene encodes CDR1 SGHTA and CDR2 FQGNSA. CDR3 size: 15 residues. The CDR3 sequence: CASSISGGVLDTQYF. CDR3 in DNA: TGTGCCAGCAGCATTAGCGGGGGAGTCCTTGATACGCAGTATTTT. The full variable domain, in which reference TRBV7-2 and TRBJ2-3 provide the parts outside the CDR3, is GAGVSQSPSNKVTEKGKDVELRCDPISGHTALYWYRQSLGQGLEFLIYFQGNSAPDKSGLPSDRFSAERTGGSVSTLTIQRTQQEDSAVYLCASSISGGVLDTQYFGPGTRLTVL.

This clonotype has at least ten counts. J is TRBJ1-5 and V is TRBV27; D may be TRBD1 (5 bases). The germline gives CDR1 MNHEY, CDR2 SMNVEV (reference sequence). The CDR3 length is 14 residues. The V and J ends lost 6 bases and 1 base respectively, with 10 bases between them. For the CDR3, the DNA is TGTGCCAGCAGGGGACCCCAAAGCAATCAGCCCCAGCATTTT. The encoded protein is CASRGPQSNQPQHF.

This clonotype was counted many times. The rearrangement links TRBV5-1 to TRBJ2-1; TRBD2 matches 8 bases. The V gene's germline CDR1 is SGHRS and CDR2 YFSETQ. This CDR3 is built from 16 residues. V was pared by 0 bases and J by 2 bases, with 4 bases of the junction left unmatched. CDR3 DNA: TGCGCCAGCAGCTTGGCCGGAGCGGGGGCCTACAATGAGCAGTTCTTC. Its protein product is CASSLAGAGAYNEQFF.

This clonotype was detected only once. The chain uses TRBV11-2 and TRBJ2-3, with 7 bases lining up with TRBD1. The CDR3 sequence is 15 residues long. V lost 8 bases and J lost 2; bases outside the gene matches: 10. Germline loops: CDR1 SGHAT, CDR2 FQNNGV. The chain's CDR3 is CASCHTGVPTDTQYF. Here the CDR3 DNA reads TGTGCCAGCTGCCACACAGGGGTCCCCACAGATACGCAGTATTTT.

This clonotype was counted at least ten times. This may come from a read error, since a much larger clone is one base off. The chain employs TRBV7-6 and TRBJ2-7; D is uncertain. Germline V gene data show CDR1 as SGHVS and CDR2 as FNYEAQ. Trimming took off 2 bases at V and 3 bases at J, with 5 bases between the two ends. This CDR3 spans 12 amino acids. The CDR3 DNA sequence: TGTGCCAGCAGCTTAAACAGCTACGAGCAGTACTTC. Its protein is CASSLNSYEQYF.

This clonotype has at least ten counts. The chain employs TRBV7-9 and TRBJ2-3; possible D gene TRBD1, 5 bases. This CDR3 region has 15 residues. The V end was cut by 4 bases, the J end by 3 bases, with 14 bases between. The germline V gene has CDR1 SEHNR and CDR2 FQNEAQ (reference sequence). The CDR3 DNA is TGTGCCAGCAGCTGGGGCGGTGAAGGGACAGATACGCAGTATTTT. As protein: CASSWGGEGTDTQYF.

This clonotype was counted ten times or more. V gene TRBV5-1 combines with J gene TRBJ2-2; either TRBD1 or TRBD2 may fit D (5 bases each). The germline CDR1 and CDR2 sequences are SGHRS and YFSETQ. V lost 4 bases and J 7 bases, leaving 8 bases between the germline ends. This CDR3 contains 12 residues. CDR3 sequence: CASSGGVGELFF. CDR3 coding DNA: TGCGCCAGCAGCGGGGGTGTCGGGGAGCTGTTTTTT.

This clonotype was seen more than once but under ten times. The genes are TRBV20-1 and TRBJ2-5; 10 bases line up with TRBD2. The V gene end was trimmed by 3 bases and the J gene end by 3 bases; junction bases not matched to a gene: 4. The CDR3 is 14 amino acids. Per the germline V gene, CDR1 is DFQATT and CDR2 is SNEGSKA (reference sequence). The DNA of the CDR3 is TGCAGTGCTAGGGGTAGCGGGGGGAAAGAGACCCAGTACTTC. Residues: CSARGSGGKETQYF.

This chain connects TRBV20-1 to TRBJ1-4; D unresolved. This CDR3 is 12 amino acids long. Per germline, CDR1 DFQATT and CDR2 SNEGSKA (reference sequence). Trimming removed 2 bases from V and 8 bases from J, with 9 bases in between. CDR3 DNA sequence: TGCAGTGCTAGAAGCATGCGAGAAAAACTGTTTTTT. Amino acid sequence: CSARSMREKLFF.

V usage is TRBV5-1 and J usage is TRBJ2-7; perhaps D is TRBD1 or TRBD2 (5 bases each). Trimming removed 0 bases at V and 7 bases at J, with 17 bases between. Germline V lookup: CDR1 SGHRS, CDR2 YFSETQ. The CDR3 has 15 residues. The CDR3 DNA reads as TGCGCCAGCAGCTTGGGGCAGCTCCGGGGCAGGGAGCAGTACTTC. This codes for CASSLGQLRGREQYF.

This clonotype was observed many times. This chain links TRBV12-3 or TRBV12-4 with TRBJ2-3, with 11 nucleotides matching TRBD2. V shed 8 bases, J shed 0 bases, and the junction held 13 bases outside the gene matches. The CDR3 runs to 18 residues. The CDR3 DNA is TGTGCCAGCGTGGGCGGTAGCGGGGGGGCCTCGAGCACAGATACGCAGTATTTT. Its translation is CASVGGSGGASSTDTQYF.

This clonotype was picked up many times. V is TRBV29-1 and J is TRBJ1-1; no clear D gene. CDR3 length: 12 amino acids. Looked up from germline, CDR1 is SQVTM and CDR2 is ANQGSEA. The ends were cut back, 2 bases at V and 5 bases at J, with 9 bases in the middle. The CDR3 loop is CSVERGWTEAFF. The CDR3 DNA is TGCAGCGTTGAACGGGGTTGGACTGAAGCTTTCTTT.

This clonotype was seen repeatedly, ten times or more. The V call is TRBV12-3 or TRBV12-4, the J call TRBJ2-2; D call uncertain. V gave up 4 bases and J gave up 4 bases, with 10 bases separating them. CDR3 size: 14 residues. The CDR3 coding sequence is TGTGCCAGCAGTTGGGCCTTTAGCACCGGGGAGCTGTTTTTT. Encoded protein: CASSWAFSTGELFF.

This clonotype was seen a few times. The chain couples TRBV27 to TRBJ1-6; D remains ambiguous. Germline V lookup: CDR1 MNHEY, CDR2 SMNVEV (reference sequence). The CDR3 covers 14 residues. V was cut by 6 bases and J by 8 bases, with 14 bases left in between. The CDR3: CASSRLLWDSPLHF. CDR3 in DNA: TGTGCCAGCAGCCGTTTACTTTGGGATTCACCCCTCCACTTT.

This clonotype has ten or more counts. The chain has TRBV5-6 and TRBJ1-1; 8 bases align to TRBD1. This CDR3 comprises 18 residues. CDR1 is SGHDT, CDR2 YYEEEE, per germline. Unmatched junction bases numbered 17, after V lost 4 bases and J lost 3 bases. CDR3 bases: TGTGCCAGCAGCCCTCCAGGGGGGCAGGGGGCTGGGTACACTGAAGCTTTCTTT. This codes for CASSPPGGQGAGYTEAFF.